Below, 24 T cell receptor beta chains from the same sample are listed, as sequenced in a study of control samples from healthy donors and cancer patients. The table came from immunoSEQ multiplex PCR; TCRdb's copy has only in-frame clones and leaves some out. The repertoire holds about 150,000 clones, with over 90% as singletons. Specimen: blood. The receptors here all came from a man aged 45-60 years in good health.

The chain couples TRBV7-2 to TRBJ1-2; D is perhaps TRBD1 (6 bases). Trimming cost V 5 bases and J 8 bases, with 15 bases left between them. Germline lookup yields CDR1 SGHTA and CDR2 FQGNSA. CDR3 length equals 13 residues. CDR3 bases: TGTGCCAGCAGCCCACTACAGGGCGGAGGCTACACCTTC. It encodes CASSPLQGGGYTF.

The CDR3 region has the DNA TGTGCCAGTAGTATACAGGGAGGGAACACTGAAGCTTTCTTT. Its protein product is CASSIQGGNTEAFF. The genes are TRBV19 and TRBJ1-1, with D perhaps TRBD1 (5 bases). Trimming pared 2 bases from V and 1 base from J, leaving 8 bases between. CDR1 and CDR2 from the germline V gene are LNHDA and SQIVND (reference sequence). This CDR3 has 14 amino acids.

This chain connects TRBV16 to TRBJ1-5; D ambiguous. CDR3 length: 13 residues. In germline, CDR1 is KGHSY, CDR2 FQNENV. The ends were cut back, 0 bases at V and 7 bases at J, with 7 bases in the middle. CDR3 in amino acids: CASSQSFSQPQHF. Written as DNA, the CDR3 is TGTGCCAGCAGCCAATCCTTTTCCCAGCCCCAGCATTTT. The variable domain in full, completed from reference TRBV16 and TRBJ1-5, reads GEEVAQTPKHLVRGEGQKAKLYCAPIKGHSYVFWYQQVLKNEFKFLISFQNENVFDETGMPKERFSAKCLPNSPCSLEIQATKLEDSAVYFCASSQSFSQPQHFGDGTRLSIL.

The chain joins TRBV5-5 to TRBJ1-1, with unresolved D. CDR1 and CDR2 from the germline V gene are SGHKS and YYEKEE (reference sequence). With 0 bases removed from V and 1 base from J, the gap between germline ends came to 10 bases. The CDR3 sequence is 15 residues long. CDR3 nucleotides: TGTGCCAGCAGCTTGGTCGCCCACACGAACACTGAAGCTTTCTTT. This encodes CASSLVAHTNTEAFF.

The chain recombines TRBV5-4 with TRBJ2-2; 7 bases agree with TRBD1. Per germline, CDR1 SGHNT and CDR2 YYREEE (reference sequence). CDR3 length: 16 residues. The V and J ends lost 0 bases and 0 bases, in that order; junction bases with no gene match: 2. This CDR3 reads CASSLEGGANTGELFF. The CDR3 DNA is TGTGCCAGCAGCTTGGAAGGGGGCGCGAACACCGGGGAGCTGTTTTTT.

This chain links TRBV5-6 with TRBJ1-2; 8 bases align to TRBD1. Per germline, CDR1 SGHDT and CDR2 YYEEEE. This CDR3 region has 15 residues. Germline trimming cut 0 bases from V and 7 bases from J; bases unmatched to any gene: 8. The CDR3 DNA reads TGTGCCAGCAGCTTGGTCGGCAGGGGGCCCGGTGGCTACACCTTC. Translated, it gives CASSLVGRGPGGYTF. The complete variable domain, with remaining parts taken from reference TRBV5-6 and TRBJ1-2, reads DAGVTQSPTHLIKTRGQQVTLRCSPKSGHDTVSWYQQALGQGPQFIFQYYEEEERQRGNFPDRFSGHQFPNYSSELNVNALLLGDSALYLCASSLVGRGPGGYTFGSGTRLTVV.

The CDR3 spells CASSLLRSSYNEQFF. DNA for the CDR3: TGTGCCAGCAGCTTATTAAGGAGCTCCTACAATGAGCAGTTCTTC. The rearrangement links TRBV11-1 to TRBJ2-1; D gene uncertain. Trimming pared 2 bases from V and 0 bases from J, leaving 8 bases between. CDR1 and CDR2 from the germline V gene are SGHAT and FQDESV (reference sequence). The CDR3 covers 15 residues.

The chain uses TRBV28 and TRBJ1-5, with D unclear. V was pared by 6 bases and J by 3 bases, with 9 bases between. CDR1 MDHEN and CDR2 SYDVKM come from the germline V gene. This CDR3 comprises 13 residues. For the CDR3, the DNA is TGTGCCAGCAGCCTAGGCTACAATCAGCCCCAGCATTTT. This encodes CASSLGYNQPQHF.

The V and J genes are TRBV19 and TRBJ1-2; D call uncertain. CDR1 LNHDA and CDR2 SQIVND come from the germline V gene (reference sequence). The CDR3 loop spans 11 amino acids. V lost 1 base, J lost 8 bases, and 5 bases lay in between. The CDR3 is CASSIARGYTF. In DNA, the CDR3 is TGTGCCAGTAGTATAGCCCGAGGCTACACCTTC.

The CDR3 nucleotides read TGTGCCAGCAGTTACATCGGGAGCTCCTATAATTCACCCCTCCACTTT. Translating it yields CASSYIGSSYNSPLHF. The chain couples TRBV6-5 to TRBJ1-6; the D is unclear. Trimming left V 2 bases short and J 0 bases short, with 8 bases between. This CDR3 has 16 amino acids. The germline gives CDR1 MNHEY, CDR2 SVGAGI.

The V and J genes are TRBV11-2 and TRBJ1-1; D is uncertain. The germline CDR1 and CDR2 sequences are SGHAT and FQNNGV. This CDR3 comprises 14 residues. V lost 4 bases and J lost 4, with 13 bases in between. CDR3 sequence: CASSSGPPGTEAFF. The CDR3 nucleotides read TGTGCCAGCAGCTCCGGACCACCCGGCACTGAAGCTTTCTTT.

This rearrangement joins TRBV19 to TRBJ1-3; D is uncertain. The V end lost 5 bases, the J end lost 0 bases, and 11 bases lay between the germline ends. There are 15 residues in the CDR3. Germline V CDR1 and CDR2: LNHDA, SQIVND (reference sequence). CDR3: CASSPTASSGNTIYF. The CDR3 DNA reads TGTGCCAGTAGTCCCACAGCAAGCTCTGGAAACACCATATATTTT.

This chain connects TRBV7-2 to TRBJ1-1, with D maybe TRBD1 (6 bases). Germline V lookup: CDR1 SGHTA, CDR2 FQGNSA. CDR3 size: 15 residues. Trimming removed 3 bases from V and 4 bases from J, with 15 bases in between. Here the CDR3 reads CASSFSQGVGTEAFF. CDR3 nucleotide sequence: TGTGCCAGCAGCTTTTCACAGGGCGTTGGCACTGAAGCTTTCTTT.

This chain connects TRBV11-2 to TRBJ2-7; D uncertain. The CDR3 is 17 amino acids. CDR1 is SGHAT, CDR2 FQNNGV, per germline. V was clipped by 4 bases and J by 1 base, with 20 bases between them. In DNA form, the CDR3 reads TGTGCCAGCAGCTCCTCTTACGTCCTGACGGAGTCCTACGAGCAGTACTTC. Residues: CASSSSYVLTESYEQYF.

V usage is TRBV7-6 and J usage is TRBJ2-3; D is tentatively TRBD1 or TRBD2 (6 bases each). This CDR3 is 15 amino acids long. The V and J ends lost 0 bases and 5 bases respectively, with 12 bases between them. CDR1 is SGHVS and CDR2 is FNYEAQ in the germline V gene. The CDR3 reads CASSLAGAGGDTQYF. Here the CDR3 DNA reads TGTGCCAGCAGCTTAGCGGGGGCCGGGGGAGATACGCAGTATTTT.

The chain combines TRBV7-9 with TRBJ2-1; 11 positions agree with TRBD1. With V trimmed by 4 bases and J by 8 bases, 10 bases remained unmatched. The CDR3 extends over 16 amino acids. In germline, CDR1 is SEHNR, CDR2 FQNEAQ (reference sequence). This CDR3 is CASSSFRDRGIYEQFF. CDR3 nucleotides: TGTGCCAGCAGCTCATTCCGGGACAGGGGGATCTATGAGCAGTTCTTC.

The chain couples TRBV5-1 to TRBJ1-5, with TRBD1 as a possible D gene (6 bases). Per germline, CDR1 SGHRS and CDR2 YFSETQ. V shed 0 bases and J shed 6 bases, with 13 bases lying between them. This CDR3 has 15 amino acids. The chain's CDR3 is CASSLGGARGQPQHF. In nucleotides, the CDR3 is TGCGCCAGCAGCTTGGGGGGGGCGCGAGGTCAGCCCCAGCATTTT.

Of note for this clone: One end of the junction varies from germline; a read error may be responsible. The sample carries other DNA sequences with the same CDR3. The rearrangement links TRBV7-7 to TRBJ2-7, with 8 nucleotides matching TRBD1. CDR1 and CDR2 from the germline V gene are SSHAT and FNYEAQ (reference sequence). CDR3 length equals 14 residues. CDR3 sequence: CASSPGQGAYEQYF. For the CDR3, the DNA is TGTGCTAGCAGCCCTGGGCAGGGGGCTTACGAGCAGTACTTC.

This clone was observed once. Other nucleotide sequences in the sample specify the same CDR3. The chain is built from TRBV28 and TRBJ1-1; no clear D. The germline V gene has CDR1 MDHEN and CDR2 SYDVKM. V lost 3 bases and J 2 bases, leaving 4 bases between the germline ends. The CDR3 runs 12 residues. CDR3 sequence (DNA): TGTGCCAGCAGTTTGGTCAACACTGAAGCTTTCTTT. The encoded protein is CASSLVNTEAFF.

A remark on this clone: Its ends do not fully match the called genes, so a read error is possible. The chain has TRBV7-7 and TRBJ2-5, with D unclear. The CDR3 covers 15 residues. Germline V gene lookup returns CDR1 SSHAT and CDR2 FNYEAQ (reference sequence). The CDR3 spells CASSLGNIDQETQYF. CDR3 in DNA: TGTGCTAGCAGCTTAGGCAACATAGACCAAGAGACCCAGTACTTC. Combining the CDR3 with reference TRBV7-7 and TRBJ2-5 gives the whole variable domain GAGVSQSPRYKVTKRGQDVTLRCDPISSHATLYWYQQALGQGPEFLTYFNYEAQPDKSGLPSDRFSAERPEGSISTLTIQRTEQRDSAMYRCASSLGNIDQETQYFGPGTRLLVL.

This chain connects TRBV3-1 (or the pseudogene TRBV3-2) to TRBJ2-1; maybe TRBD2 (6 bases). V was trimmed by 5 bases and J by 13 bases, leaving 15 bases between them. The CDR3 consists of 12 residues. CDR1 and CDR2 from the germline V gene are LGHDT and YNNKEL (reference sequence). The CDR3 DNA follows: TGTGCCAGCAGCGGTACCTCGGGACTCCAGTTCTTC. Translation: CASSGTSGLQFF.

This chain joins TRBV15 and TRBJ2-7, with a weak D call TRBD1 (5 bases). The length of the CDR3 is 18 residues. Trimming shortened V by 0 bases and J by 0 bases, and 18 bases separated the two germline ends. Germline V gives CDR1 LNHNV, CDR2 YYDKDF (reference sequence). CDR3 bases: TGTGCCACCAGCAGAGAACCCCTGGGGCCGGCGAGCTCCTACGAGCAGTACTTC. Amino acids: CATSREPLGPASSYEQYF.

The rearrangement uses TRBV21-1 and TRBJ2-6; TRBD1, the table's D call, lacks a check against the DNA. TRBV21-1 is a known pseudogene. This CDR3 is built from 18 residues. CDR3 bases: TGTGCCAGCAGCAAGCCGGGACAGGGGAGGTCTGGGGCCAACGTCCTGACTTTC. As protein: CASSKPGQGRSGANVLTF.

The V gene is TRBV3-1 (or the pseudogene TRBV3-2), the J gene TRBJ2-5; D may correspond to TRBD1 or TRBD2 (5 bases each). V was clipped by 4 bases and J by 11 bases, with 17 bases between them. The CDR3 is 13 residues long. Germline V gene sequence: CDR1 LGHDT, CDR2 YNNKEL (reference sequence). Written as DNA, the CDR3 is TGTGCCAGCAGCCTAACCGACCCGGGACCACAGTACTTC. Protein sequence: CASSLTDPGPQYF.